The T cell receptor (beta chain) under discussion was sequenced for a study of regulatory T cells in long-lasting Graves disease. Time point defined: persistent/refractory GD, antithyroid drugs over 5 years with positive TRAb. With RNA extracted from PBMCs as input, the TCR library was made. Arm-PCR of CDR3 regions and iRepertoire HTBI primers were the basis on which TCR beta libraries were built. Each CDR3 protein is one row after TCRdb ran MiXCR on the multiplex PCR reads. The table includes about 470,000 distinct CDR3 sequences, 20% to 25% detected once. This clonotype was detected many times. Looked up from germline, CDR1 is MNHNS and CDR2 is SASEGT. The V gene end was trimmed by 7 bases and the J gene end by 8 bases; junction bases not matched to a gene: 10. This CDR3 contains 13 residues.

The chain joins TRBV6-1 to TRBJ1-2; 7 positions agree with TRBD1. This TCR came from a female donor with Graves disease. The sequencing used peripheral blood mononuclear cells (PBMCs), collected when the disease was refractory, from a patient treated with antithyroid drugs. For the CDR3, the DNA is TGTGCCAGCACACGACAGGGTTTCCGAGGCTACACCTTC. Encoded protein: CASTRQGFRGYTF.